Below, 27 T cell receptor beta chains from the same sample are listed, as sequenced in a study of early T cells in non-severe SARS-CoV-2 infection. TCRdb re-analysed the 5' RACE reads in MiXCR, keeping a single row per CDR3 protein. The sample records more than 65,000 distinct CDR3 sequences, 4% to 6% being singletons. Source: whole blood, taken at baseline. The source is an adult who was a healthcare worker with PCR-confirmed SARS-CoV-2 infection or an uninfected control (not recorded which). The donor label of this sample is uncertain.

V is TRBV7-9 and J is TRBJ2-3; D gene uncertain. The CDR3 has 12 residues. CDR1 and CDR2 (germline): SEHNR, FQNEAQ (reference sequence). The V and J ends lost 1 base and 15 bases respectively, with 14 bases between them. The CDR3 sequence is CASSLVNSIAYF. The CDR3 DNA sequence: TGTGCCAGCAGCTTAGTGAACTCAATAGCCTATTTT.

The sample holds many counts of this clonotype. The chain uses TRBV4-3 and TRBJ1-1; D might be TRBD1 (6 bases). V lost 4 bases and J lost 4, with 16 bases in between. The CDR3 is 15 residues long. Germline loops: CDR1 LGHNA, CDR2 YSLEER. The CDR3 DNA reads as TGCGCCAGCAGCCGAACCGGGACATCGCGCACTGAAGCTTTCTTT. This sequence encodes CASSRTGTSRTEAFF.

The chain's CDR3 is CASSRSESFYEQYF. CDR3 nucleotide sequence: TGTGCCAGCAGCCGGAGTGAATCCTTCTACGAGCAGTACTTC. This rearrangement joins TRBV4-2 to TRBJ2-7, with D uncertain. This CDR3 has 14 residues. Germline V lookup: CDR1 LGHNA, CDR2 YNFKEQ. Trimming stripped 4 bases from V and 3 bases from J, with 13 bases between.

The V call is TRBV6-2 or TRBV6-3, the J call TRBJ2-3; 10 bases agree with TRBD2. V lost 2 bases, J lost 0 bases, and 2 bases stayed unmatched. The CDR3 totals 16 residues. The germline V gene encodes CDR1 MNHEY and CDR2 SVGEGT. CDR3 loop: CASSYLAGDSTDTQYF. The CDR3 bases are TGTGCCAGCAGTTACCTAGCGGGGGACAGCACAGATACGCAGTATTTT.

This clonotype was detected a few times. The chain has TRBV5-1 and TRBJ2-5; tentatively, D is TRBD1 (5 bases). This CDR3 contains 14 residues. The V gene lost 4 bases and the J gene lost 7 bases, with 17 bases spanning the gap. The germline V gene has CDR1 SGHRS and CDR2 YFSETQ. The CDR3 loop reads CASSKGHDVATQYF. CDR3 nucleotide sequence: TGCGCCAGCAGCAAAGGACATGACGTGGCGACCCAGTACTTC.

The rearrangement uses TRBV5-6 and TRBJ2-7, with a weak D call TRBD2 (5 bases). The CDR3 has 14 amino acids. Germline loops: CDR1 SGHDT, CDR2 YYEEEE. Deletions cut 4 bases from V and 3 bases from J, with 14 bases between. CDR3 region: CASSRRGGSYEQYF. The CDR3 nucleotides are TGTGCCAGCAGCCGCCGGGGTGGGAGCTACGAGCAGTACTTC. The variable domain in full, completed from reference TRBV5-6 and TRBJ2-7, reads DAGVTQSPTHLIKTRGQQVTLRCSPKSGHDTVSWYQQALGQGPQFIFQYYEEEERQRGNFPDRFSGHQFPNYSSELNVNALLLGDSALYLCASSRRGGSYEQYFGPGTRLTVT.

This clonotype has ten or more counts. This chain links TRBV5-1 with TRBJ2-6; D is ambiguous. Trimming stripped 1 base from V and 0 bases from J, with 11 bases between. There are 17 residues in the CDR3. In germline, CDR1 is SGHRS, CDR2 YFSETQ. CDR3 coding DNA: TGCGCCAGCAGCTTGTCTCCCTCTAGCTCTGGGGCCAACGTCCTGACTTTC. This sequence encodes CASSLSPSSSGANVLTF. The full variable domain, its missing parts supplied by reference TRBV5-1 and TRBJ2-6, is KAGVTQTPRYLIKTRGQQVTLSCSPISGHRSVSWYQQTPGQGLQFLFEYFSETQRNKGNFPGRFSGRQFSNSRSEMNVSTLELGDSALYLCASSLSPSSSGANVLTFGAGSRLTVL.

The chain carries TRBV7-9 and TRBJ1-3, with D possibly being TRBD1 (6 bases). This CDR3 contains 17 residues. CDR1 is SEHNR and CDR2 is FQNEAQ in the germline V gene (reference sequence). V was clipped by 0 bases and J by 1 base, with 13 bases between them. CDR3 in amino acids: CASSLAPLDSSGNTIYF. The CDR3 coding sequence is TGTGCCAGCAGCTTAGCCCCCCTGGACAGTTCTGGAAACACCATATATTTT.

This clonotype came up many times. The chain carries TRBV11-3 and TRBJ2-3; 10 bases are a match to TRBD1. The CDR3 is 15 residues long. Trimming cost V 5 bases and J 3 bases; bases outside gene matches: 5. Germline CDR1 reads SGHNT; CDR2 reads YENEEA. The CDR3 bases are TGTGCCAGCAGCACACGGACAGGGGGAACAGATACGCAGTATTTT. It encodes CASSTRTGGTDTQYF.

This clonotype was seen at least ten times. The CDR3 protein is CSGWGGAQGTQYF. CDR3 nucleotide sequence: TGCAGTGGGTGGGGAGGGGCCCAGGGAACGCAGTATTTT. The genes are TRBV29-1 and TRBJ2-3, with 7 positions matching TRBD2. The germline V gene encodes CDR1 SQVTM and CDR2 ANQGSEA. The CDR3 loop spans 13 amino acids.

The rearrangement uses TRBV28 and TRBJ2-7; D ambiguous. Trimming removed 7 bases at V and 6 bases at J, with 10 bases between. Germline assignment: CDR1 MDHEN and CDR2 SYDVKM. The CDR3 runs 11 residues. The CDR3 DNA sequence: TGTGCCAGCATTTCGAATTTCGAGCAGTACTTC. This gives the protein CASISNFEQYF. The whole variable domain, remainder taken from reference TRBV28 and TRBJ2-7, is DVKVTQSSRYLVKRTGEKVFLECVQDMDHENMFWYRQDPGLGLRLIYFSYDVKMKEKGDIPEGYSVSREKKERFSLILESASTNQTSMYLCASISNFEQYFGPGTRLTVT.

This clonotype has more than one count but fewer than ten. The V and J genes are TRBV28 and TRBJ1-4; D not certain. V lost 6 bases, J lost 7 bases, and 15 bases lay in between. Germline CDR1 and CDR2: MDHEN and SYDVKM. The length of the CDR3 is 14 residues. The CDR3 here is CASSRTGEGEKLFF. The CDR3 nucleotides are TGTGCCAGCAGCCGTACCGGGGAGGGTGAAAAACTGTTTTTT.

The sample holds many counts of this clonotype. V usage is TRBV5-4 and J usage is TRBJ2-7; 7 bases are shared with TRBD2. This CDR3 is 14 amino acids long. Germline values: CDR1 SGHNT, CDR2 YYREEE (reference sequence). V trimming: 3 bases; J trimming: 5 bases; junction bases outside the gene matches: 8. CDR3 amino acids: CASSSKLSGDEQYF. CDR3 bases: TGTGCCAGCAGCTCTAAACTGAGCGGGGACGAGCAGTACTTC.

V gene TRBV6-6 combines with J gene TRBJ2-3, with 11 nucleotides matching TRBD2. The ends lost 8 bases at V and 3 bases at J; junction bases unmatched: 7. Germline V gene sequence: CDR1 MNHNY, CDR2 SVGAGI (reference sequence). The CDR3 is made up of 15 amino acids. As DNA, the CDR3 is TGTGCCAGCTTGTCTAGCGGGGGGAGAACAGATACGCAGTATTTT. Protein sequence: CASLSSGGRTDTQYF.

There are many counts of this clonotype. The rearrangement uses TRBV11-2 and TRBJ2-1; 10 positions agree with TRBD1. The V segment lost 7 bases and the J segment 5 bases; nucleotides outside the gene matches: 5. From germline, CDR1 is SGHAT and CDR2 FQNNGV. The CDR3 is 14 residues long. The CDR3 nucleotides are TGTGCCAGCACCCGGACAGGGGGAAACAATGAGCAGTTCTTC. It codes for CASTRTGGNNEQFF.

This clonotype was recorded many times. V and J are TRBV10-2 and TRBJ1-6; D may be TRBD1 (5 bases). The V gene's germline CDR1 is WSHSY and CDR2 SAAADI. V was pared by 6 bases and J by 5 bases, with 5 bases between. The CDR3 runs to 12 residues. In nucleotides, the CDR3 is TGCGCCAGCAGAGGGGATAATTCACCCCTCCACTTT. This translates into CASRGDNSPLHF.

A few counts support this clonotype. The V gene is TRBV19, the J gene TRBJ1-6; 7 bases fit TRBD1. The trim removed 3 bases at V and 7 bases at J, leaving 12 bases unmatched. The CDR3 is 17 residues long. Germline lookup yields CDR1 LNHDA and CDR2 SQIVND (reference sequence). CDR3 amino acids: CASSIGLPGQTNSPLHF. CDR3 DNA: TGTGCCAGTAGTATCGGTCTCCCGGGACAGACCAATTCACCCCTCCACTTT.

At least ten counts were recorded for this clonotype. The rearrangement uses TRBV12-3 or TRBV12-4 and TRBJ2-1; 13 bases fit TRBD2. This CDR3 is 16 amino acids long. V lost 4 bases to trimming and J lost 4 bases; unmatched junction nucleotides: 4. CDR3 DNA: TGTGCCAGCAGTTCCCCGGGACTAGCGGGATACAATGAGCAGTTCTTC. Translating gives CASSSPGLAGYNEQFF.

Many counts were recorded for this clonotype. This sequence joins TRBV12-3 or TRBV12-4 and TRBJ2-2, with unresolved D. The CDR3 covers 15 residues. Trimming left V 1 base short and J 3 bases short, with 9 bases between. CDR3 sequence reads: CASSLVVSYTGELFF. The CDR3 region has the DNA TGTGCCAGCAGTTTAGTCGTCTCCTACACCGGGGAGCTGTTTTTT.

This clonotype was picked up many times. The chain has TRBV11-2 and TRBJ2-6, with D unresolved. In germline, CDR1 is SGHAT, CDR2 FQNNGV. This CDR3 is built from 15 residues. The V end was cut by 4 bases, the J end by 0 bases, with 7 bases between. The CDR3 region is CASSWTSSGANVLTF. CDR3 in DNA: TGTGCCAGCAGCTGGACGTCCTCTGGGGCCAACGTCCTGACTTTC.

This clonotype was found many times. This chain joins TRBV29-1 and TRBJ1-3; D might be TRBD1 (5 bases). Germline CDR1 reads SQVTM; CDR2 reads ANQGSEA. The CDR3 is made up of 13 amino acids. Deletions cut 8 bases from V and 3 bases from J, with 14 bases between. This CDR3 reads CSRRGSGGNTIYF. The CDR3 DNA reads as TGCAGCCGCCGGGGGTCGGGTGGAAACACCATATATTTT. The full variable domain, with the rest looked up from reference TRBV29-1 and TRBJ1-3, is SAVISQKPSRDICQRGTSLTIQCQVDSQVTMMFWYRQQPGQSLTLIATANQGSEATYESGFVIDKFPISRPNLTFSTLTVSNMSPEDSSIYLCSRRGSGGNTIYFGEGSWLTVV.

This clonotype was counted a few times. The V call is TRBV30, the J call TRBJ1-4, with D tentatively TRBD1 (5 bases). Between the trimmed V and J ends, which lost 6 bases and 0 bases, there was a span of 14 bases. Germline loops: CDR1 GTSNPN, CDR2 SVGIG (reference sequence). The CDR3 contains 15 residues. The CDR3 sequence is CACSKPGPTNEKLFF. The CDR3 DNA is TGTGCCTGCTCAAAACCGGGACCAACTAATGAAAAACTGTTTTTT.

The V call is TRBV5-4, the J call TRBJ2-7, with TRBD1 matching 8 bases. The J segment lost 5 bases and the V segment lost 6 bases, leaving 10 bases of the junction unmatched. Germline values: CDR1 SGHNT, CDR2 YYREEE (reference sequence). This CDR3 has 14 amino acids. In DNA, the CDR3 is TGTGCCAGCACCCCGGACAGGGTAGTGGACGAGCAGTACTTC. The encoded protein is CASTPDRVVDEQYF.

This clonotype was recorded a few times. V and J are TRBV4-2 and TRBJ2-1; 11 nucleotides match TRBD2. J was trimmed by 7 bases and V by 3 bases; bases with no gene match: 8. Germline V lookup: CDR1 LGHNA, CDR2 YNFKEQ. The CDR3 is made up of 16 amino acids. Here the CDR3 DNA reads TGTGCCAGCAGCCACGTAGCGGGGGGGCTGAGGAATGAGCAGTTCTTC. Amino acids: CASSHVAGGLRNEQFF.

This clonotype was counted at least ten times. CDR3 sequence reads: CSVESDRGTYEQYF. Here the CDR3 DNA reads TGCAGCGTTGAGAGTGACAGGGGAACCTACGAGCAGTACTTC. J is TRBJ2-7 and V is TRBV29-1; 8 bases map to TRBD1. V dropped 3 bases and J dropped 2; count of bases not matched to a gene: 6. The CDR3 consists of 14 residues. CDR1 and CDR2 (germline): SQVTM, ANQGSEA.

This clonotype has a handful of counts. For the CDR3, the DNA is TGTGCCAGCAGCCCCGACTCCGGGACTAGCGGCTACAATGAGCAGTTCTTC. As protein: CASSPDSGTSGYNEQFF. This chain links TRBV3-1 with TRBJ2-1; 11 nucleotides match TRBD2. Germline-derived CDR1 and CDR2 are LGHDT and YNNKEL (reference sequence). The CDR3 has 17 amino acids. Trimming cost V 4 bases and J 3 bases; bases outside gene matches: 8.

Ten or more counts support this clonotype. The chain joins TRBV11-2 to TRBJ2-7; D call uncertain. V was shortened by 0 bases and J by 1 base, with 4 bases between the two germline ends. CDR1 and CDR2 from the germline V gene are SGHAT and FQNNGV. This CDR3 region has 13 residues. The chain's CDR3 is CASSLERSYEQYF. CDR3 bases: TGTGCCAGCAGCTTAGAACGGTCCTACGAGCAGTACTTC. Drawing the rest from reference TRBV11-2 and TRBJ2-7, the complete variable domain is EAGVAQSPRYKIIEKRQSVAFWCNPISGHATLYWYQQILGQGPKLLIQFQNNGVVDDSQLPKDRFSAERLKGVDSTLKIQPAKLEDSAVYLCASSLERSYEQYFGPGTRLTVT.